This TCR beta chain was found in a study of blood T cell repertoires in COVID-19 (dated by TCRdb to between 2020 and 2021). At the level of the whole study: The collaborator samples originated in the United States, Italy and Spain and spanned the acute and convalescent phases of COVID-19. The prospective study material was composed of cDNA or gDNA derived from T cells, B-cell-depleted T cells, or PBMCs. Deeply sampled blood TCRbeta repertoires from subjects exposed to, actively infected with, or recovered from COVID-19 were included in the dataset. The repertoires were released in a freely available public database meant as a resource for research on the immune response to SARS-CoV-2. Samples came from the ongoing ImmuneRACE study (first 160 participants) plus 1,254 subjects from 6 global collaborators. Sample metadata almost always included a de-identified subject ID, COVID-19 status, age in years and sex. Where available, HLA class I and class II types were taken from metadata supplied by the sample provider and were not determined by assay-based typing.

In the prospective study, participants were roughly 18 to 100 years old, resided in under 30 geographic areas of the United States, and were enrolled through a virtual design. To assign participants to cohorts, the prospective study relied on clinical history that participants themselves reported in a screening survey and a study questionnaire. Mobile phlebotomists in the prospective study collected whole blood, serum and a nasopharyngeal or oropharyngeal swab from every participant. Over an approximately 2-month period, participants in the prospective study had the option of providing additional blood draws and questionnaires. Before DNA extraction, prospective study blood samples were shipped either frozen or at room temperature. This clone was observed a single time. It has no known antigen specificity. The input lacks base qualities; no much larger clone sits a single base away. As encoded in the germline V gene, CDR1 is SGHRS while CDR2 is YFSETQ. Measured from the cysteine to the phenylalanine, the CDR3 is 16 residues long. Only the CDR3 DNA stays, 48 bases, in frame from base 1. Cut back by 0 bases and 0 bases, the V and J ends lie 10 bases apart.

The immunoSEQ Assay, a bias-controlled multiplex PCR, was used to amplify TCRbeta CDR3 regions from genomic DNA. In the paper's pipeline: Nucleated cell counts per sample were estimated from amplification of reference gene primers within the assay. To quantify the absolute abundance of each unique TCRbeta CDR3 rearrangement, sequence reads were collapsed and filtered. For each sample, productive Simpson clonality was calculated by taking the square root of Simpson's diversity index across productive rearrangements. TCRdb took over this immuneACCESS table, retaining in-frame rearrangements with V and J assigned. Such tables are incomplete; in checked studies, under half of the missing clones stem from an unresolved V gene, and the remainder is unexplained. V, J and clone size are taken as reported in that table, and D and trimming were inferred from the DNA itself. The sample data list 200,000 or so clones, and about 80% of these were observed just once. Roughly 1.3% of the sample belongs to the ten largest clones.

What the study reported, not specific to this receptor: Clinical and demographic metadata were provided uncurated, with the amount varying by source and participant.

The V and J segments used are TRBV5-1 and TRBJ1-3; TRBD1 is perhaps the D gene, given 6 matching bases. The sequenced sample consisted of PBMCs or T cells enriched from blood (not recorded which). The origin of this receptor is a woman in her 40s with acute COVID-19. The DNA reads as follows: TGCGCCAGCAGCTTGGGGGACACCGGCTCTGGAAACACCATATATTTT. It specifies CASSLGDTGSGNTIYF.